This is a list of T cell receptor beta chains from one sample in a study of identical twins. TCRdb analysed the 5' RACE reads with MiXCR anew, one entry per CDR3 protein. The sample contains 350,000 or so distinct CDR3 sequences, approximately 13% of which appear only once. Separately, the same data were catalogued under a study of yellow fever vaccine responses in identical twins.

Sequenced material: CD8+ T cells sorted from blood. These receptors all stem from a woman in her late teens or twenties in good health. Each CDR3 is given with its conserved first and last residue. D genes are given only for firm matches. A row's size may be missing; if present it is once, few, many or a size class.

NA	TRBV7-9	TRBJ2-5	few	CASSLEQETQYF	TGTGCCAGCAGCTTAGAGCAGGAGACCCAGTACTTC
NA	TRBV9	TRBJ1-1	few	CASSVAQVAGTEAFF	TGTGCCAGCAGCGTAGCGCAGGTGGCAGGCACTGAAGCTTTCTTT
NA	TRBV4-1	TRBJ2-3	few	CASSQEQRVYTDTQYF	TGCGCCAGCAGCCAAGAACAGCGGGTTTACACAGATACGCAGTATTTT
NA	TRBV5-5	TRBJ2-3	NA	CASSLFGFFKITDTQYF	TGTGCCAGCAGCTTGTTCGGGTTTTTCAAGATCACAGATACGCAGTATTTT
NA	TRBV5-6	TRBJ2-5	NA	CASSLDPGETQYF	TGTGCCAGCAGCTTGGATCCCGGCGAGACCCAGTACTTC
TRBD1	TRBV14	TRBJ2-2	few	CASSQESGGVYGELFF	TGTGCCAGCAGCCAAGAATCAGGGGGCGTCTACGGGGAGCTGTTTTTT
NA	TRBV6-5	TRBJ2-2	many	CASSYSYQNTGELFF	TGTGCCAGCAGTTACTCCTACCAGAACACCGGGGAGCTGTTTTTT
TRBD2	TRBV6-1	TRBJ2-1	NA	CASSNTSGLNSYNEQFF	TGTGCCAGCAGTAATACTAGCGGACTAAACTCCTACAATGAGCAGTTCTTC
NA	TRBV5-1	TRBJ1-4	NA	CASSEQGIPSATNEKLFF	TGCGCCAGCAGCGAGCAGGGGATTCCCTCCGCAACTAATGAAAAACTGTTTTTT
NA	TRBV9	TRBJ2-1	few	CASSTRARAHEQFF	TGTGCCAGCAGCACCCGCGCTCGAGCCCATGAGCAGTTCTTC
NA	TRBV5-1	TRBJ2-2	few	CASRVGEQNTGELFF	TGCGCCAGCAGAGTCGGGGAACAGAACACCGGGGAGCTGTTTTTT
TRBD1	TRBV29-1	TRBJ2-7	few	CSVEAGTGPYEQYF	TGCAGCGTTGAAGCCGGGACAGGTCCCTACGAGCAGTACTTC
TRBD1	TRBV25-1	TRBJ1-2	few	CASSPRTGYYAF	TGTGCCAGCAGTCCCAGGACAGGTTACTATGCCTTC
NA	TRBV9	TRBJ2-3	NA	CASSVEWGPDTQYF	TGTGCCAGCAGCGTAGAATGGGGCCCAGATACGCAGTATTTT
NA	TRBV5-6	TRBJ1-1	NA	CASSLQDGTDEYEAFF	TGTGCCAGCAGCTTACAAGACGGGACTGACGAATATGAAGCTTTCTTT
NA	TRBV6-5	TRBJ1-5	few	CASSYGPSNQPQHF	TGTGCCAGCAGTTACGGACCGAGCAATCAGCCCCAGCATTTT
TRBD2	TRBV29-1	TRBJ2-1	NA	CSDRLALSSYNEQFF	TGCAGCGACCGACTAGCGTTGAGCTCCTACAATGAGCAGTTCTTC
TRBD1	TRBV10-2	TRBJ1-1	NA	CASRTRTGSEAFF	TGCGCCAGCAGGACCCGGACAGGGTCTGAAGCTTTCTTT
NA	TRBV4-1	TRBJ1-5	NA	CASSQARRATSNQPQHF	TGCGCCAGCAGCCAAGCCCGGAGGGCGACTAGCAATCAGCCCCAGCATTTT
TRBD1	TRBV20-1	TRBJ1-1	NA	CSATGQTILSMNTEAFF	TGCAGTGCTACGGGACAGACGATCCTCTCCATGAACACTGAAGCTTTCTTT
TRBD1	TRBV11-2	TRBJ1-1	NA	CASSFYPGQQNTEAFF	TGTGCCAGCAGCTTTTACCCGGGACAGCAGAACACTGAAGCTTTCTTT
NA	TRBV24-1	TRBJ2-2	few	CATQDAPEGPGELFF	TGTGCCACTCAGGACGCACCTGAGGGACCCGGGGAGCTGTTTTTT
NA	TRBV4-1	TRBJ2-1	NA	CASSQVLGFGNNEQFF	TGCGCCAGCAGCCAAGTACTCGGGTTTGGGAACAATGAGCAGTTCTTC
TRBD1	TRBV5-1	TRBJ2-7	few	CASSLTGANHEQYF	TGCGCCAGCAGCTTGACAGGGGCCAACCACGAGCAGTACTTC
NA	TRBV7-3	TRBJ1-1	few	CASSPPPLPNTEAFF	TGTGCCAGCAGCCCTCCACCCCTACCGAACACTGAAGCTTTCTTT
NA	TRBV6-4	TRBJ2-6	NA	CASSADGSGANVLTF	TGTGCCAGCAGTGCTGACGGCTCTGGGGCCAACGTCCTGACTTTC
TRBD2	TRBV28	TRBJ2-3	many	CASSTSGTSRTDTQYF	TGTGCCAGCAGTACCTCCGGGACTAGCCGCACAGATACGCAGTATTTT
TRBD2	TRBV9	TRBJ2-7	NA	CASSGTSEVYEQYF	TGTGCCAGCAGCGGAACTAGCGAGGTCTACGAGCAGTACTTC
TRBD2	TRBV11-2	TRBJ2-1	few	CASSWGLADYNEQFF	TGTGCCAGCAGCTGGGGACTAGCAGACTACAATGAGCAGTTCTTC
TRBD1	TRBV27	TRBJ2-2	NA	CASSKPGQGSTGELFF	TGTGCCAGCAGTAAACCGGGACAGGGAAGCACCGGGGAGCTGTTTTTT
NA	TRBV12-3/TRBV12-4	TRBJ2-5	many	CASSLTKETQYF	TGTGCCAGCAGTCTCACAAAAGAGACCCAGTACTTC
TRBD1	TRBV7-9	TRBJ2-1	few	CASGSDRGFEQFF	TGTGCCAGCGGCTCGGACAGGGGGTTTGAGCAGTTCTTC
TRBD1	TRBV20-1	TRBJ1-2	many	CSARELGRGLDGYTF	TGCAGTGCTAGAGAACTGGGCAGGGGGCTGGATGGCTACACCTTC
NA	TRBV20-1	TRBJ2-1	few	CSATGTDYNEQFF	TGCAGTGCAACCGGGACTGATTACAATGAGCAGTTCTTC
TRBD2	TRBV12-3/TRBV12-4	TRBJ2-5	NA	CAVGLARETQYF	TGTGCAGTAGGACTAGCAAGGGAGACCCAGTACTTC
NA	TRBV7-9	TRBJ2-1	NA	CASSFVDEQFF	TGTGCCAGCAGCTTCGTTGATGAGCAGTTCTTC
NA	TRBV12-3/TRBV12-4	TRBJ2-2	many	CANRPGNTGELFF	TGTGCCAACCGACCGGGGAACACCGGGGAGCTGTTTTTT
NA	TRBV5-1	TRBJ2-7	NA	CASSRDSTIYEQYF	TGCGCCAGCAGCCGGGACTCGACCATCTACGAGCAGTACTTC
TRBD2	TRBV29-1	TRBJ2-1	many	CSVWTAGVPYNEQFF	TGCAGCGTGTGGACAGCGGGAGTCCCCTACAATGAGCAGTTCTTC
NA	TRBV9	TRBJ2-2	few	CASSPLFRANTGELFF	TGTGCCAGCAGCCCCCTCTTCAGAGCGAACACCGGGGAGCTGTTTTTT
NA	TRBV5-8	TRBJ1-5	NA	CASSPGTGPSNQPQHF	TGTGCCAGCAGCCCCGGCACGGGCCCTAGCAATCAGCCCCAGCATTTT
NA	TRBV13	TRBJ1-4	NA	CASSPPDRINEKLFF	TGTGCCAGCAGCCCCCCGGACAGAATTAATGAAAAACTGTTTTTT
TRBD1	TRBV7-8	TRBJ1-4	few	CASSQRQGTNEKLFF	TGTGCCAGCAGCCAGAGACAGGGGACTAATGAAAAACTGTTTTTT
NA	TRBV7-2	TRBJ1-2	NA	CASSLGPYGYTF	TGTGCCAGCAGCTTAGGACCATATGGCTACACCTTC
NA	TRBV19	TRBJ2-3	NA	CASSRAARSTDTQYF	TGTGCCAGTAGTAGGGCCGCAAGGAGCACAGATACGCAGTATTTT
NA	TRBV12-3/TRBV12-4	TRBJ2-1	NA	CATAPSSSYNEQFF	TGTGCTACCGCCCCATCCAGCTCCTACAATGAGCAGTTCTTC